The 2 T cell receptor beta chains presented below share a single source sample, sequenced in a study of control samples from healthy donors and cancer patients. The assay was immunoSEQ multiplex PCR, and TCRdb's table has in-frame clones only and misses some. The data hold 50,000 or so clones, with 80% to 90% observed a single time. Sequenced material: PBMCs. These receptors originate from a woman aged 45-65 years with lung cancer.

CDR3 residues: CASSPYTLNTEAFF. CDR3 DNA: TGTGCCAGCAGCCCTTATACGTTAAACACTGAAGCTTTCTTT. This chain links TRBV14 with TRBJ1-1, with D unresolved. V lost 4 bases to trimming and J lost 2 bases, with 11 bases between them. Germline CDR1 and CDR2: SGHDN and FVKESK. This CDR3 is built from 14 residues. Full variable domain (rest looked up from reference TRBV14 and TRBJ1-1): EAGVTQFPSHSVIEKGQTVTLRCDPISGHDNLYWYRRVMGKEIKFLLHFVKESKQDESGMPNNRFLAERTGGTYSTLKVQPAELEDSGVYFCASSPYTLNTEAFFGQGTRLTVV.

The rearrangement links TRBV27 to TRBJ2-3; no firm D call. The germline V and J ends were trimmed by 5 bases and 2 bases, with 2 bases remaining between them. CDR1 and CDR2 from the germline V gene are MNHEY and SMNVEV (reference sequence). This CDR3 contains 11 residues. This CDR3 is CASSVTDTQYF. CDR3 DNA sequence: TGTGCCAGCAGTGTCACAGATACGCAGTATTTT.